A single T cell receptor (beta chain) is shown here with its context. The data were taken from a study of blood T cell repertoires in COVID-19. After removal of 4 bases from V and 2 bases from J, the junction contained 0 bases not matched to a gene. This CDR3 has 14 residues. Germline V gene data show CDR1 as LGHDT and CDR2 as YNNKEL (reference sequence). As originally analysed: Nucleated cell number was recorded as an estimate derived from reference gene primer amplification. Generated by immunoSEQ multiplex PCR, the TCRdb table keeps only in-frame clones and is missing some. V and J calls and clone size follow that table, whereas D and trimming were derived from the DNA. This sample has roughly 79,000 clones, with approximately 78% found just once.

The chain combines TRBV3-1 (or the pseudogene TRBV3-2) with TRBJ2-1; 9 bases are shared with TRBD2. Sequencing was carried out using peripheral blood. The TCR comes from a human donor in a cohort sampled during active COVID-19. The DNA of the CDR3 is TGTGCCAGCAGCCGCGGGGGGGCCTACAATGAGCAGTTCTTC. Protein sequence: CASSRGGAYNEQFF.